This T cell receptor beta chain was identified during a study of cytomegalovirus exposure and HLA in healthy donors. Data came from immunoSEQ multiplex PCR; TCRdb stores just in-frame clones and leaves some out. Of 150,000 to 200,000 clones in the sample, roughly nine tenths were seen once. Germline loops: CDR1 MNHNY, CDR2 SVGAGI (reference sequence). This CDR3 is 14 amino acids long. The V end lost 3 bases, the J end lost 4 bases, and 13 bases lay between the germline ends. The chain couples TRBV6-6 to TRBJ2-7, with D possibly matching TRBD1 (5 bases). This sequence originates from a man aged 18 to 29 in good health and CMV-seropositive. Sequencing used PBMCs. CDR3 residues: CASSYSLGVYEQYF. The CDR3 region has the DNA TGTGCCAGCAGTTATTCCCTAGGGGTATACGAGCAGTACTTC.